This is a list of T cell receptor beta chains from one sample in a study of blood T cell repertoires in COVID-19. Only in-frame clones appear in the TCRdb table, and some are missing; sequencing was by immunoSEQ multiplex PCR. The repertoire holds about 110,000 clones, approximately 85% seen once, with 2.1% in the top ten. Material: peripheral blood. These receptors all come from a human donor in a cohort sampled during active COVID-19. CDR3s include the opening cysteine and the closing phenylalanine or tryptophan. The D gene is left open where the match is weak. Expanded clones are given a class, and other clones once, few, many or no size at all.

cdr3_length	d_call	v_call	clone_size	j_call	cdr3_aa	cdr3_nt
15	TRBD2	TRBV5-1	-	TRBJ2-2	CASSTGTTETGELFF	TGCGCCAGCAGCACCGGGACTACGGAGACCGGGGAGCTGTTTTTT
16	-	TRBV5-5	-	TRBJ1-2	CASSSHPFIGSYGYTF	TGTGCCAGCAGCTCCCACCCCTTTATCGGGAGCTATGGCTACACCTTC
13	-	TRBV2	-	TRBJ2-1	CASSVERENEQFF	TGTGCCAGCAGTGTCGAACGGGAGAATGAGCAGTTCTTC
16	TRBD1	TRBV5-5	-	TRBJ1-4	CASSITPGTGEEKLFF	TGTGCCAGCAGCATAACCCCCGGGACAGGGGAAGAAAAACTGTTTTTT
14	TRBD2	TRBV30	-	TRBJ2-1	CAWDTGLAGGTRFF	TGTGCCTGGGATACGGGACTAGCGGGCGGGACGCGGTTCTTC
12	-	TRBV2	-	TRBJ2-1	CASSEQGGEQFF	TGTGCCAGCAGTGAACAGGGAGGTGAGCAGTTCTTC
12	-	TRBV6-5	-	TRBJ2-7	CASSLPPGPKVF	TGTGCCAGCAGTCTCCCTCCAGGCCCGAAAGTATTC
14	-	TRBV9	-	TRBJ1-2	CASSVGAVDYGYTF	TGTGCCAGCAGCGTAGGGGCAGTAGACTATGGCTACACCTTC
13	-	TRBV7-9	-	TRBJ1-1	CASSLGGRTEAFF	TGTGCCAGCAGCTTAGGCGGAAGGACTGAAGCTTTCTTT
16	TRBD1	TRBV9	-	TRBJ1-2	CASNQRAGGFDYGYTF	TGTGCCAGCAACCAGAGGGCAGGGGGGTTCGACTATGGCTACACCTTC
14	TRBD1	TRBV7-9	-	TRBJ2-7	CASSLGTGIYEQYF	TGTGCCAGCAGCTTGGGGACAGGCATCTACGAGCAGTACTTC
15	-	TRBV9	-	TRBJ1-4	CASSPLMEGDEKLFF	TGTGCCAGCAGCCCACTTATGGAAGGGGATGAAAAACTGTTTTTT
15	-	TRBV29-1	-	TRBJ1-5	CSVCDGLLCNQPQHF	TGCAGCGTTTGCGACGGACTTCTATGCAATCAGCCCCAGCATTTT
16	TRBD2	TRBV10-3	-	TRBJ2-3	CAISESVAGGTDTQYF	TGTGCCATCAGTGAGTCGGTAGCGGGGGGGACAGATACGCAGTATTTT
12	TRBD1	TRBV28	few	TRBJ1-1	CASSWDRREAFF	TGTGCCAGCAGTTGGGACAGGCGTGAAGCTTTCTTT
15	-	TRBV28	-	TRBJ1-2	CASKRQGGAWSGYTF	TGTGCCAGCAAGCGCCAAGGGGGTGCGTGGAGCGGCTACACCTTC
17	TRBD1	TRBV18	-	TRBJ2-7	CASSPSRLTGSSYEQYF	TGTGCCAGCTCACCATCCCGATTGACAGGGAGCTCCTACGAGCAGTACTTC
16	-	TRBV7-6	-	TRBJ2-5	CASSLMRVGGSETQYF	TGTGCCAGCAGCTTAATGCGTGTCGGGGGATCTGAGACCCAGTACTTC
16	TRBD1	TRBV7-9	-	TRBJ1-4	CASSTGTGPTNEKLFF	TGTGCCAGCAGCACCGGGACAGGTCCAACTAATGAAAAACTGTTTTTT
18	-	TRBV7-3	-	TRBJ1-1	CASSSTASGARLNTEAFF	TGTGCCAGCAGCTCCACCGCTTCAGGGGCCAGACTAAACACTGAAGCTTTCTTT
17	-	TRBV11-2	-	TRBJ2-1	CASSLGGGLADYNEQFF	TGTGCCAGCAGCTTAGGGGGGGGGCTAGCGGACTACAATGAGCAGTTCTTC
16	-	TRBV7-3	-	TRBJ2-5	CASSLTAGAKRETQYF	TGTGCCAGCAGCTTAACGGCGGGGGCTAAGAGGGAGACCCAGTACTTC
16	TRBD1	TRBV3-1/TRBV3-2	-	TRBJ1-2	CASSPVKDRVNYGYTF	TGTGCCAGCAGCCCAGTTAAGGACAGGGTTAATTATGGCTACACCTTC
13	-	TRBV5-4	-	TRBJ2-3	CASTLGLADTQYF	TGTGCCAGCACGCTAGGATTGGCAGATACGCAGTATTTT
14	TRBD1	TRBV30	once	TRBJ1-1	CAWSAGQMNTEAFF	TGTGCCTGGAGTGCGGGACAGATGAACACTGAAGCTTTCTTT
15	TRBD2	TRBV4-2	-	TRBJ2-7	CASSQVLAGYDEQYF	TGTGCCAGCAGCCAAGTGCTAGCGGGATACGACGAGCAGTACTTC
13	-	TRBV4-2	-	TRBJ1-1	CASRHTANTEAFF	TGTGCCAGCAGGCACACAGCGAACACTGAAGCTTTCTTT
15	-	TRBV25-1	-	TRBJ1-1	CASSEILGGNTEAFF	TGTGCCAGCAGTGAAATTTTGGGAGGGAACACTGAAGCTTTCTTT
14	TRBD1	TRBV4-1	-	TRBJ1-6	CASSRDSNFSPLHF	TGCGCCAGCAGCAGGGACAGTAACTTTTCACCCCTCCACTTT
15	-	TRBV19	-	TRBJ1-4	CASPGGDPTNEKLFF	TGTGCCAGCCCCGGGGGGGACCCCACTAATGAAAAACTGTTTTTT
16	TRBD2	TRBV15	-	TRBJ2-5	CATSGSGSREGETQYF	TGTGCCACCAGCGGGAGCGGGAGTAGGGAGGGGGAGACCCAGTACTTC
16	-	TRBV5-6	-	TRBJ1-5	CASSSLTQGIRQPQHF	TGTGCCAGCAGCTCGCTCACCCAGGGGATACGGCAGCCCCAGCATTTT
15	-	TRBV7-8	-	TRBJ1-3	CASSPGGTTGNTIYF	TGTGCCAGCAGCCCGGGGGGGACGACTGGAAACACCATATATTTT